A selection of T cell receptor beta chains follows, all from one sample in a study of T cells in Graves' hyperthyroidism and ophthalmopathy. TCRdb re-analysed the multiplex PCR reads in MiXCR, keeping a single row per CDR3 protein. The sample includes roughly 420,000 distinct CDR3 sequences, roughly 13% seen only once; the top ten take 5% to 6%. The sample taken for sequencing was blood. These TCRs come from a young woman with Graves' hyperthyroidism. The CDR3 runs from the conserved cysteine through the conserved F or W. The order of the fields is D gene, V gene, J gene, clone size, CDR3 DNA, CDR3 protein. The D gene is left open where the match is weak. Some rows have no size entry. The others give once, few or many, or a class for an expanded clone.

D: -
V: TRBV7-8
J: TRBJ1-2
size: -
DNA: TGTGCCAGCAGCCCCCAGGGGTTACGCTACACCTTC
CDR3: CASSPQGLRYTF

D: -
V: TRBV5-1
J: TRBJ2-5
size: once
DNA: TGCGCCAGCAGCTTCAGCACAGGGTCACGAGAGACCCAGTACTTC
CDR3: CASSFSTGSRETQYF

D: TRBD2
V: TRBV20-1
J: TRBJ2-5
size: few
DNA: TGCAGTGCTAGTGCGGTAGTAGCGGGAGGGGGTCAAGAGACCCAGTACTTC
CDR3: CSASAVVAGGGQETQYF

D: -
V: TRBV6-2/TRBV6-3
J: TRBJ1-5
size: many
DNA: TGTGCCAGCAGTTCCCCTCGCGGGGGGCGGAACAATCAGCCCCAGCATTTT
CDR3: CASSSPRGGRNNQPQHF

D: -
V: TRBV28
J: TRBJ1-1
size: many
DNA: TGTGCCAGCAGTCCGTACACATGGGCTGAAGCTTTCTTT
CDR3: CASSPYTWAEAFF

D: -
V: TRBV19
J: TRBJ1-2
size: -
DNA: TGTGCCAGTAGTATAGCCCGCACAGGGTTTGGCTACACCTTC
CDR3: CASSIARTGFGYTF

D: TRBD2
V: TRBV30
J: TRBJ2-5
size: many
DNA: TGTGCCTGGGTCGGACTAGCGGCCCAGTACTTC
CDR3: CAWVGLAAQYF

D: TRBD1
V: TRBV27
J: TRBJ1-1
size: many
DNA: TGTGCCAGCAGTTTAGGCAGGGGGAAGACTGAAGCTTTCTTT
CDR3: CASSLGRGKTEAFF

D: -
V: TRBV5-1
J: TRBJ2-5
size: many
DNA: TGCGCCAGCAGCTTGGAGGGCAGTTACCAAGAGACCCAGTACTTC
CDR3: CASSLEGSYQETQYF

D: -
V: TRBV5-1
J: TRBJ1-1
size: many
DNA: TGCGCCAGCAGCTTGGAAGGGTTAGTAGGCACTGAAGCTTTCTTT
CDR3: CASSLEGLVGTEAFF

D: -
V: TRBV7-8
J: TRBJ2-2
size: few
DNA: TGTGCCAGCAGCTCATACAGGACCCCGAACACCGGGGAGCTGTTTTTT
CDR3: CASSSYRTPNTGELFF

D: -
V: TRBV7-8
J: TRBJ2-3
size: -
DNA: TGTGCCAGCAGCTTAGGCCACCCCGCAGATACGCAGTATTTT
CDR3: CASSLGHPADTQYF

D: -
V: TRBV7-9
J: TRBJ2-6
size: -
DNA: TGTGCCAGCAGCTTCTTAGACTCTTCCTCTGGAGCCAACGTCCTGACTTTC
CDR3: CASSFLDSSSGANVLTF

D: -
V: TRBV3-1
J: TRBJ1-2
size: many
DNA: TGTGCCAGCAGCCAATTGAGTGGCTACACCTTC
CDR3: CASSQLSGYTF

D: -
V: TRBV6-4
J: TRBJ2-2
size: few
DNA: TGTGCCAGCAGTGACTCAGGGGAAACCGGGGAGCTGTTTTTT
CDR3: CASSDSGETGELFF

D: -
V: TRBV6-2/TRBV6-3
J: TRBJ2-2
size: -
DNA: TGTGCCAGCAGTAATAGCGGGAACACCGGGGAGCTGTTTTTT
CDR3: CASSNSGNTGELFF

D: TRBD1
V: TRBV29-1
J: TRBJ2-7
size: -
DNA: TGCAGCGTTGAGGGTGGTCAGGGGGCGGACGAGCAGTACTTC
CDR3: CSVEGGQGADEQYF

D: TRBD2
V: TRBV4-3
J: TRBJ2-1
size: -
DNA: TGCGCCAGCAGCCTAGCGGGAGGTGTAAACAATGAGCAGTTCTTC
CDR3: CASSLAGGVNNEQFF

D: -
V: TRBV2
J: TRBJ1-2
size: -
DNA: TGTGCCAGCAGCGCGGGACAATCGGCCAGCTACACCTTC
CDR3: CASSAGQSASYTF

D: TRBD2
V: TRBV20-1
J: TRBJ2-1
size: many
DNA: TGCAGTGCCACTAGGCGGGAGTCCTACAATGAGCAGTTCTTC
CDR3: CSATRRESYNEQFF

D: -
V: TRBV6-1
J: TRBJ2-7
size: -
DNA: TGTGCCAGCAGTGAAGCGCTCCACCGTAGCGGAAAGGAGCAGTACTTC
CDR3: CASSEALHRSGKEQYF

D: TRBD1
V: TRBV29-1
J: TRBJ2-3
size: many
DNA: TGCAGCGGGGAAGCGGGACAGGGTACGGATACGCAGTATTTT
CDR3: CSGEAGQGTDTQYF

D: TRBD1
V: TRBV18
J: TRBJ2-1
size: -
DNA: TGTGCCAGCTCACCGAACCCCGGGACAGACAATGAGCAGTTCTTC
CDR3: CASSPNPGTDNEQFF

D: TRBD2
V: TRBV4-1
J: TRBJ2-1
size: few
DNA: TGCGCCAGCAGCCTGCGTATGGGGACTAACGTCCGGGACCATGAGCAGTTCTTC
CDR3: CASSLRMGTNVRDHEQFF

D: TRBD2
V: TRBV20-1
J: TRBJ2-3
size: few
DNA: TGCAGTGCTAGAACTAGCGGGAACACAGATACGCAGTATTTT
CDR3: CSARTSGNTDTQYF

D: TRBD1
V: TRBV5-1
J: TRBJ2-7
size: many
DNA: TGCGCCAGCGGCTGGACAGGGGGCTCCTACGAGCAGTACTTC
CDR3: CASGWTGGSYEQYF

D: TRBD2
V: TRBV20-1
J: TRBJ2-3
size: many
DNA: TGCAGTGCTAGAGACCTACTAGCGGGAGACACAGATACGCAGTATTTT
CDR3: CSARDLLAGDTDTQYF

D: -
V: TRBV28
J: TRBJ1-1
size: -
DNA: TGTGCCAGCAGTTTGGAGGGATCTGAAGCTTTCTTT
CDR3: CASSLEGSEAFF

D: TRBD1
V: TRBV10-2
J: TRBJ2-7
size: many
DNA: TGCGCCAGCAGTGAGTTCGGACAGGGGTCTTCCTACGAGCAGTACTTC
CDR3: CASSEFGQGSSYEQYF

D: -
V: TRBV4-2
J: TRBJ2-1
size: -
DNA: TGTGCCAGCAGCCAAATAGGGAGTTACAATGAGCAGTTCTTC
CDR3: CASSQIGSYNEQFF

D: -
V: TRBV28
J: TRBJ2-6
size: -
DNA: TGTGCCAGCAGCCTACGGGGTTCTGGGGCCAACGTCGTGACTTTC
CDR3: CASSLRGSGANVVTF

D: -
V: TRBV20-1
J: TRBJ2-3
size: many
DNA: TGCAGTGCCATCTCGACTGATCACTATACGCAGTATTTT
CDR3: CSAISTDHYTQYF

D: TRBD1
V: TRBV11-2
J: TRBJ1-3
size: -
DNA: TGTGCCAGCAGCCCAATAAACCGGGACAGGGACTCCTCTGGAAACACCATATATTTT
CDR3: CASSPINRDRDSSGNTIYF

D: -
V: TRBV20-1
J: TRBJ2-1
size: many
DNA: TGCAGTGCTAGATACTGGAACTCCTACAATGAGCAGTTCTTC
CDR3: CSARYWNSYNEQFF

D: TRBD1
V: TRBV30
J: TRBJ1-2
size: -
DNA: TGTGCCTGGACGGGCGTGACAGGGGGCATCATCTATGGCTACACCTTC
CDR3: CAWTGVTGGIIYGYTF

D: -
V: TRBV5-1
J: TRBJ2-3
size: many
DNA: TGCGCCAGCAGCAGCTTAGGAGATCGCACAGATACGCAATATTTT
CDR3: CASSSLGDRTDTQYF

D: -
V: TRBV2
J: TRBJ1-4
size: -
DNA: TGTGCCAGCATTCGAGAAAATGAAAAACTGTTTTTT
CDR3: CASIRENEKLFF

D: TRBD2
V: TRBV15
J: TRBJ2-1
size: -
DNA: TGTGCCACCCAACACCCCGGGAGGGCCTCACACAATGAGCAGTTCTTC
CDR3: CATQHPGRASHNEQFF

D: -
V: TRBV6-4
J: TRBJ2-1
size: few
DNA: TGTGCCAGCAGTGAGGGTGCGCACAATGAGCAGTTCTTC
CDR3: CASSEGAHNEQFF